A selection of T cell receptor beta chains follows, all from one sample in a study of patients and donors after allogeneic stem cell transplantation. Via MiXCR, TCRdb re-called the RT-PCR reads, giving one row per CDR3 protein. This table has approximately 98,000 distinct CDR3 sequences, less than 45% appearing once. The specimen was blood, either unsorted or a sorted T cell fraction (not recorded which). Source of these receptors: a human donor who was either an allogeneic HSCT recipient or a stem cell or donor lymphocyte infusion donor (not recorded which). It is not recorded whose cells these are; they may come from a transplant donor. Each CDR3 is given with its conserved first and last residue. D genes are given only for firm matches. A row's size may be missing; if present it is once, few, many or a size class.

size,D,V,J,CDR3,DNA
.,.,TRBV19,TRBJ2-2,CASSILGELFF,TGTGCCAGTAGTATCCTCGGGGAGCTGTTTTTT
.,.,TRBV25-1,TRBJ1-2,CASSEYSGYTF,TGTGCCAGCAGTGAATACAGTGGCTACACCTTC
.,.,TRBV11-2,TRBJ1-1,CASSPSGAGRNTEAFF,TGTGCCAGCAGCCCTTCAGGCGCCGGGAGGAACACTGAAGCTTTCTTT
.,TRBD2,TRBV4-3,TRBJ2-3,CASSDSGSTDTQYF,TGCGCCAGCAGCGATAGCGGGAGCACAGATACGCAGTATTTT
few,TRBD2,TRBV29-1,TRBJ2-1,CSVLSGSSYNEQFF,TGCAGCGTGTTAAGCGGGAGCTCCTACAATGAGCAGTTCTTC
.,.,TRBV5-6,TRBJ2-2,CASSLDPGMNTGELFF,TGTGCCAGCAGCTTGGATCCGGGGATGAACACCGGGGAGCTGTTTTTT
.,.,TRBV20-1,TRBJ2-3,CSASRGGSTDTQYF,TGCAGTGCTAGTCGAGGAGGGAGCACAGATACGCAGTATTTT
.,.,TRBV4-1,TRBJ1-5,CASSQESTAIGGPQHF,TGCGCCAGCAGCCAAGAGTCGACAGCTATAGGAGGGCCCCAGCATTTT
.,.,TRBV18,TRBJ1-5,CASSRTDGQPQHF,TGTGCCAGCTCAAGGACAGATGGGCAGCCCCAGCATTTT
.,.,TRBV10-3,TRBJ2-1,CAIMAEPYNEQFF,TGTGCCATCATGGCGGAACCCTACAATGAGCAGTTCTTC
few,TRBD1,TRBV7-2,TRBJ1-1,CASSILRGFNTEAFF,TGTGCCAGCAGCATTCTCAGGGGGTTCAACACTGAAGCTTTCTTT
.,TRBD1,TRBV20-1,TRBJ1-2,CSARGQGARGYTF,TGCAGTGCTAGAGGCCAGGGGGCGCGTGGCTACACCTTC
.,.,TRBV4-3,TRBJ1-1,CASSHRGRPRAEAFF,TGCGCCAGCAGCCACAGAGGCCGGCCTAGGGCTGAAGCTTTCTTT
.,TRBD1,TRBV7-9,TRBJ2-2,CASSSLGTGSYTGELFF,TGTGCCAGCAGCTCCCTCGGGACAGGATCGTACACCGGGGAGCTGTTTTTT
.,.,TRBV7-3,TRBJ2-1,CASSLGASGYNEQFF,TGTGCCAGCAGCTTAGGTGCGTCGGGATACAATGAGCAGTTCTTC
few,.,TRBV27,TRBJ1-5,CASSLSGGYSNQPQHF,TGTGCCAGCAGTTTATCAGGGGGTTATAGCAATCAGCCCCAGCATTTT
.,.,TRBV3-1,TRBJ1-1,CASSQRVSPKNTEAFF,TGTGCCAGCAGCCAACGTGTCAGTCCAAAGAACACTGAAGCTTTCTTT
few,.,TRBV5-6,TRBJ1-2,CASSLEHREGDYGYTF,TGTGCCAGCAGCTTGGAACACAGGGAGGGAGACTATGGCTACACCTTC
few,.,TRBV7-2,TRBJ1-2,CASSSGWNYGYTF,TGTGCCAGCAGCTCAGGATGGAACTATGGCTACACCTTC
.,.,TRBV4-2,TRBJ1-1,CASSQGGVNTEAFF,TGTGCCAGCAGCCAAGGGGGGGTTAACACTGAAGCTTTCTTT
.,.,TRBV15,TRBJ2-5,CATSRVNQGFQETQYF,TGTGCCACCAGCAGAGTGAATCAGGGTTTTCAAGAGACCCAGTACTTC
.,.,TRBV4-3,TRBJ2-3,CASSRQGGAASTDTQYF,TGCGCCAGCAGCCGCCAAGGTGGAGCGGCCAGCACAGATACGCAGTATTTT
.,.,TRBV5-5,TRBJ1-5,CASSLVAGDQPQHF,TGTGCCAGCAGCTTGGTTGCAGGGGATCAGCCCCAGCATTTT
few,TRBD1,TRBV24-1,TRBJ1-5,CATRRPGQGSTNQPQHF,TGTGCCACCCGGCGTCCAGGACAGGGCTCTACCAATCAGCCCCAGCATTTT
few,TRBD1,TRBV12-3/TRBV12-4,TRBJ1-4,CASSIRQGEKLFF,TGTGCCAGCAGTATACGACAGGGGGAAAAACTGTTTTTT
few,.,TRBV7-2,TRBJ2-3,CASSLSKSTDTQYF,TGTGCCAGCAGCTTATCGAAAAGCACAGATACGCAGTATTTT
.,TRBD2,TRBV15,TRBJ2-3,CATSTKTSGIQDTQYF,TGTGCCACCAGCACAAAGACTAGCGGGATACAGGATACGCAGTATTTT
few,.,TRBV6-5,TRBJ1-3,CASSYSHISGNTIYF,TGTGCCAGCAGTTACTCTCACATCTCTGGAAACACCATATATTTT
.,.,TRBV7-9,TRBJ1-6,CASSLIAVLSPLHF,TGTGCCAGCAGCTTAATCGCCGTTCTGTCACCCCTCCACTTT
.,.,TRBV6-5,TRBJ1-6,CARGPGDQGHNSPLHF,TGTGCCAGAGGACCGGGGGACCAGGGGCATAATTCACCCCTCCACTTT
few,.,TRBV29-1,TRBJ2-5,CSVGSVGKGYQETQYF,TGCAGCGTTGGTTCCGTAGGGAAGGGGTACCAAGAGACCCAGTACTTC
few,TRBD1,TRBV2,TRBJ1-1,CASGLTGIGTEAFF,TGTGCCAGCGGACTGACAGGGATTGGTACTGAAGCTTTCTTT
.,.,TRBV5-1,TRBJ1-2,CASSPNRERGYGYTF,TGCGCCAGCAGCCCGAACCGGGAGAGGGGCTATGGCTACACCTTC
.,.,TRBV6-4,TRBJ2-2,CASSDGNTGELFF,TGTGCCAGCAGTGATGGGAACACCGGGGAGCTGTTTTTT
many,.,TRBV12-3/TRBV12-4,TRBJ2-7,CASSSSTRSYEQYF,TGTGCCAGCAGTTCCAGTACTAGGTCCTACGAGCAGTACTTC
.,.,TRBV20-1,TRBJ2-3,CSARDGIRVAQEYTDTQYF,TGCAGTGCTAGAGATGGTATTAGGGTGGCACAAGAATACACAGATACGCAGTATTTT
.,TRBD1,TRBV18,TRBJ2-7,CASSPDRGSYEQYF,TGTGCCAGCTCGCCAGACAGGGGATCCTACGAGCAGTACTTC
.,.,TRBV11-2,TRBJ2-2,CASSPQGVGTGELFF,TGTGCCAGCAGCCCGCAGGGCGTAGGGACCGGGGAGCTGTTTTTT
.,TRBD2,TRBV4-1,TRBJ2-2,CASRGREGPTGELFF,TGCGCCAGCAGAGGGAGGGAGGGCCCCACCGGGGAGCTGTTTTTT
.,.,TRBV6-2/TRBV6-3,TRBJ1-1,CASTPREGMNTEAFF,TGTGCCAGCACCCCCCGGGAGGGAATGAACACTGAAGCTTTCTTT
.,.,TRBV4-3,TRBJ2-2,CASSQATGPTGELFF,TGCGCCAGCAGCCAGGCCACAGGGCCCACCGGGGAGCTGTTTTTT